This TCR beta chain appears in the sequencing data of a study of T cells in tuberculosis. Study at large: In South Africa, adults with active tuberculosis were compared with IGRA-negative and latently infected IGRA-positive adolescents.

Profiling relied on immunoSEQ multiplex PCR, and the TCRdb table lists in-frame clones only, not all of them. The table includes roughly 41,000 clones, around 93% detected once. A word on this clone: Antigen: not known.

Study observations and caveats: Active tuberculosis TCR-alpha repertoires lay closer to GMM-specific TCRs than IGRA-negative controls, suggesting clonal expansion. Cases with active tuberculosis were adults, while controls were adolescents.

Per the germline V gene, CDR1 is SGHKS and CDR2 is YYEKEE (reference sequence). The CDR3 covers 15 residues. Trimming took 6 bases from V and 6 from J; bases not matched to a gene: 10. This chain uses TRBV5-5 with TRBJ2-1, with 9 bases aligning to TRBD2. What was sequenced was PBMCs. The sequence was obtained from a donor aged 10-29 years with latent tuberculosis or without tuberculosis infection. Some clones in this sample may be carry-over from other donors' samples. CDR3 protein: CASTRTGLATNEQFF. CDR3 coding DNA: TGTGCCAGCACACGGACAGGACTAGCGACCAATGAGCAGTTCTTC.